This T cell receptor beta chain appears in the sequencing data of a study of early T cells in non-severe SARS-CoV-2 infection. The CDR3 runs to 19 residues. Losses at the gene ends were 7 bases for V and 2 bases for J; bases not matched to a gene: 14. Germline assignment: CDR1 MNHEY and CDR2 SVGEGT. Using its own MiXCR run on the 5' RACE reads, TCRdb lists one record per CDR3 protein. The sample carries roughly 24,000 distinct CDR3 sequences, 3% to 4% recorded once. This clonotype was observed many times. The sample comprised whole blood. V and J are TRBV6-2 or TRBV6-3 and TRBJ2-1; 13 positions match TRBD2. This sequence was found in an adult who was a healthcare worker with PCR-confirmed SARS-CoV-2 infection or an uninfected control (not recorded which). CDR3 coding DNA: TGTGCCAGCACCTTTTCTAGGGGGACTAGCGGGGTTGCCTACAATGAGCAGTTCTTC. It is translated as CASTFSRGTSGVAYNEQFF.